This T cell receptor beta chain comes out of a study of control samples from healthy donors and cancer patients. Sequencing used immunoSEQ multiplex PCR; TCRdb keeps in-frame clones, though not all of them. The sample has approximately 190,000 clones; about 89% are singletons. The CDR3 contains 16 residues. The germline CDR1 and CDR2 sequences are SEHNR and FQNEAQ (reference sequence). Trimming shortened V by 5 bases and J by 4 bases, and 20 bases separated the two germline ends. The sequenced sample consisted of blood. This chain joins TRBV7-9 and TRBJ1-2; D might be TRBD1 (5 bases). The sequence came from a man aged 30 to 39 in good health. The CDR3 spells CASSNSTSGFAYGYTF. CDR3 DNA sequence: TGTGCCAGCAGCAATAGCACGTCAGGGTTCGCCTATGGCTACACCTTC.